Below are 28 T cell receptor beta chains sequenced from a single sample in a study of technical replicates of blood from several donors. The repertoire was sequenced with immunoSEQ multiplex PCR; TCRdb's copy has only in-frame clones and lacks some. Here the sample spans about 97,000 clones, 85% to 95% being singletons. Sequences were obtained from T cells isolated from PBMCs. All receptors come from a human donor in good health.

V gene TRBV2 combines with J gene TRBJ2-5; D is possibly TRBD2 (5 bases). V was shortened by 8 bases and J by 4 bases, with 8 bases between the two germline ends. This CDR3 contains 11 residues. Germline assignment: CDR1 SNHLY and CDR2 FYNNEI. The CDR3 DNA reads as TGTGCCAGCGTTGGAGGAGAGACCCAGTACTTC. As protein: CASVGGETQYF. The whole variable domain, filled in from reference TRBV2 and TRBJ2-5, reads EPEVTQTPSHQVTQMGQEVILRCVPISNHLYFYWYRQILGQKVEFLVSFYNNEISEKSEIFDDQFSVERPDGSNFTLKIRSTKLEDSAMYFCASVGGETQYFGPGTRLLVL.

This rearrangement joins TRBV5-6 to TRBJ2-4, with TRBD2 as a possible D gene (6 bases). Germline values: CDR1 SGHDT, CDR2 YYEEEE. This CDR3 is 13 amino acids long. V was clipped by 2 bases and J by 7 bases, with 10 bases between them. The CDR3 reads CASSFQSGNIQYF. The CDR3 bases are TGTGCCAGCAGCTTCCAAAGCGGGAACATTCAGTACTTC.

This clone came up once. The genes are TRBV9 and TRBJ2-7, with D perhaps TRBD2 (5 bases). This CDR3 comprises 15 residues. Trimming left V 0 bases short and J 3 bases short, with 13 bases between. Per the germline V gene, CDR1 is SGDLS and CDR2 is YYNGEE. The CDR3 is CASSVDGLGIYEQYF. CDR3 in DNA: TGTGCCAGCAGCGTAGACGGACTGGGAATCTACGAGCAGTACTTC.

The chain combines TRBV2 with TRBJ2-7, with a tentative D call TRBD2 (5 bases). This CDR3 spans 14 amino acids. V shed 7 bases and J shed 5 bases, with 18 bases lying between them. Germline values: CDR1 SNHLY, CDR2 FYNNEI. The CDR3 region is CASKGDGLWNEQYF. CDR3 nucleotides: TGTGCCAGCAAGGGAGACGGGCTCTGGAACGAGCAGTACTTC.

The CDR3 bases are TGTGCCAGCAAGGCCCTCCGGGACAGGGGAGGGTATGGCTACACCTTC. Translated, it gives CASKALRDRGGYGYTF. The V call is TRBV11-2, the J call TRBJ1-2; TRBD1 matches at 10 bases. The CDR3 runs to 16 residues. With V trimmed by 7 bases and J by 5 bases, 13 bases remained unmatched. Germline V gene lookup returns CDR1 SGHAT and CDR2 FQNNGV.

Comment on this clone: The same CDR3 also results from other DNA sequences found in this sample. The chain employs TRBV6-1 and TRBJ1-3; D is uncertain. The germline V and J ends were trimmed by 6 bases and 4 bases, with 16 bases remaining between them. Germline CDR1 MNHNS, CDR2 SASEGT. The CDR3 runs 15 residues. The CDR3 is CASSEWGSGGNTIYF. CDR3 nucleotides: TGTGCCAGCAGCGAATGGGGTTCGGGAGGAAACACCATATATTTT.

The chain recombines TRBV6-5 with TRBJ1-2; TRBD1 might be the D (6 bases). Germline CDR1 reads MNHEY; CDR2 reads SVGAGI. The CDR3 totals 12 residues. V was cut by 2 bases and J by 8 bases, with 9 bases left in between. The CDR3 sequence is CASSYAGAGYTF. The CDR3, as DNA: TGTGCCAGCAGTTACGCAGGGGCGGGCTACACCTTC.

This chain uses TRBV2 with TRBJ1-2; D ambiguous. The CDR3 sequence is 13 residues long. Trimming removed 1 base from V and 4 bases from J, with 7 bases in between. Per germline, CDR1 SNHLY and CDR2 FYNNEI. The CDR3 loop is CASSEVVVYGYTF. The CDR3 nucleotides are TGTGCCAGCAGTGAAGTCGTCGTCTATGGCTACACCTTC.

Turning to this clone: Germline and junction disagree at one end, which may indicate a read error. V is TRBV7-9 and J is TRBJ2-1; TRBD2 is a possible D gene (5 bases). CDR1 is SEHNR, CDR2 FQNEAQ, per germline (reference sequence). The CDR3 runs to 15 residues. The CDR3 protein is CASSLSGSSNNEQFF. The CDR3 DNA follows: TGTGCCAGCAGCTTAAGTGGGAGCTCCAACAATGAGCAGTTCTTC.

The chain has TRBV6-1 and TRBJ1-1, with D possibly being TRBD1 (5 bases). Trimming took 1 base from V and 5 from J, leaving 17 bases between them. The CDR3 is 16 residues long. The V gene's germline CDR1 is MNHNS and CDR2 SASEGT. The CDR3 here is CASSEGVGGTRTEAFF. The CDR3 DNA sequence: TGTGCCAGCAGTGAAGGGGTGGGGGGTACGCGAACTGAAGCTTTCTTT.

J is TRBJ2-4 and V is TRBV18; 7 positions match TRBD1. V trimming: 5 bases; J trimming: 5 bases; junction bases outside the gene matches: 6. Germline loops: CDR1 KGHSH, CDR2 LQKENI. This CDR3 comprises 14 residues. The CDR3 loop is CASSFSTGENIQYF. The CDR3, as DNA: TGTGCCAGCTCATTCAGTACAGGGGAAAACATTCAGTACTTC.

This clone has a handful of counts. The chain couples TRBV29-1 to TRBJ1-1; 9 nucleotides align to TRBD1. V lost 4 bases, J lost 4 bases, and 10 bases stayed unmatched. CDR1 and CDR2 from the germline V gene are SQVTM and ANQGSEA. The CDR3 runs to 15 residues. The CDR3 is CSVARTGAKGTEAFF. Written as DNA, the CDR3 is TGCAGCGTTGCAAGGACAGGGGCTAAAGGCACTGAAGCTTTCTTT.

This sequence joins TRBV20-1 and TRBJ2-7; D not certain. CDR1 DFQATT and CDR2 SNEGSKA come from the germline V gene (reference sequence). This CDR3 comprises 11 residues. V dropped 1 base and J dropped 3 bases, with 4 bases sitting between them. The chain's CDR3 is CSARVNYEQYF. Written as DNA, the CDR3 is TGCAGTGCTAGAGTTAACTACGAGCAGTACTTC.

The chain carries TRBV30 and TRBJ2-1; 10 nucleotides match TRBD2. Germline-derived CDR1 and CDR2 are GTSNPN and SVGIG (reference sequence). The junction had 5 bases not matched to a gene; V was cut back by 1 base and J by 8 bases. This CDR3 has 14 residues. DNA for the CDR3: TGTGCCTGGAGTGCTAGCGGGAGATGGTATGAGCAGTTCTTC. This encodes CAWSASGRWYEQFF.

In the case of this clone: This sample includes further DNA sequences coding for the same CDR3. V and J are TRBV6-6 and TRBJ2-2; 10 bases map to TRBD1. Trimming took 4 bases from V and 5 from J; bases not matched to a gene: 4. Per germline, CDR1 MNHNY and CDR2 SVGAGI (reference sequence). The CDR3 consists of 15 residues. CDR3 loop: CASSWTGGGTGELFF. CDR3 in DNA: TGTGCCAGCAGTTGGACAGGGGGTGGAACCGGGGAGCTGTTTTTT.

The rearrangement uses TRBV6-1 and TRBJ1-1, with 7 bases aligning to TRBD1. V lost 6 bases and J lost 3; bases outside the gene matches: 7. From germline, CDR1 is MNHNS and CDR2 SASEGT. CDR3 length: 14 residues. The CDR3 reads CASRGVTGHTEAFF. The CDR3 DNA follows: TGTGCCAGCAGGGGGGTGACAGGGCACACTGAAGCTTTCTTT.

V usage is TRBV27 and J usage is TRBJ2-7; no firm D call. V lost 4 bases and J 2 bases, leaving 9 bases between the germline ends. Germline V gene sequence: CDR1 MNHEY, CDR2 SMNVEV (reference sequence). The CDR3 loop spans 13 amino acids. CDR3 in DNA: TGTGCCAGCAGTTCCGTAGATACCTACGAGCAGTACTTC. This gives the protein CASSSVDTYEQYF.

On this clone: Different DNA sequences within this sample yield the same CDR3. The CDR3: CASSFGQGADEQYF. Here the CDR3 DNA reads TGTGCCAGCAGTTTTGGACAGGGGGCTGACGAGCAGTACTTC. This rearrangement joins TRBV28 to TRBJ2-7; 11 bases line up with TRBD1. The CDR3 runs to 14 residues. Germline CDR1 is MDHEN and CDR2 is SYDVKM. V was pared by 3 bases and J by 5 bases, with 3 bases of the junction left unmatched.

The chain joins TRBV27 to TRBJ2-3; 7 nucleotides agree with TRBD2. Germline V gene data show CDR1 as MNHEY and CDR2 as SMNVEV (reference sequence). The J segment lost 4 bases and the V segment lost 4 bases, leaving 8 bases of the junction unmatched. The CDR3 covers 15 residues. CDR3 nucleotides: TGTGCCAGCAGTTCGTTGGCGGGAGACTCAGATACGCAGTATTTT. It encodes CASSSLAGDSDTQYF.

The V and J genes are TRBV5-1 and TRBJ2-1; 12 positions agree with TRBD2. CDR1 and CDR2 (germline): SGHRS, YFSETQ. J was trimmed by 6 bases and V by 4 bases; bases with no gene match: 2. This CDR3 comprises 14 residues. CDR3 bases: TGCGCCAGCAGCCAGGGACTAGCGGGCAATGAGCAGTTCTTC. This sequence encodes CASSQGLAGNEQFF.

The rearrangement joins TRBV6-4 to TRBJ1-5, with TRBD1 identical over 10 bases. Germline V gene sequence: CDR1 MRHNA, CDR2 SNTAGT. The CDR3 loop spans 16 amino acids. J gave up 1 base and V 4 bases, and 4 bases lay outside the gene matches. The CDR3 loop is CASSGDRGWSNQPQHF. CDR3 nucleotides: TGTGCCAGCAGTGGGGACAGGGGTTGGAGCAATCAGCCCCAGCATTTT.

This chain links TRBV9 with TRBJ2-7, with D perhaps TRBD2 (6 bases). CDR1 and CDR2 from the germline V gene are SGDLS and YYNGEE. Trimming cost V 4 bases and J 4 bases, with 18 bases left between them. The CDR3 sequence is 15 residues long. The CDR3 region is CASSIGPGEDYEQYF. CDR3 coding DNA: TGTGCCAGCAGCATCGGACCGGGAGAAGATTACGAGCAGTACTTC.

This chain connects TRBV7-2 to TRBJ2-3, with a tentative D call TRBD2 (7 bases). CDR3 length: 17 residues. V was pared by 1 base and J by 5 bases, with 19 bases between. Per the germline V gene, CDR1 is SGHTA and CDR2 is FQGNSA. The CDR3 is CASSLEGVRGGEDTQYF. CDR3 in DNA: TGTGCCAGCAGCTTAGAGGGCGTGAGGGGGGGAGAAGATACGCAGTATTTT.

The CDR3 DNA reads TGTGCCAGTAGTATACTCAGCGGGAGTATCTATGAGCAGTTCTTC. It translates to CASSILSGSIYEQFF. This sequence joins TRBV19 and TRBJ2-1; 8 bases fit TRBD2. The CDR3 runs 15 residues. The V gene's germline CDR1 is LNHDA and CDR2 SQIVND (reference sequence). Unmatched junction bases numbered 8, after V lost 2 bases and J lost 8 bases.

The chain joins TRBV5-1 to TRBJ2-3, with D possibly being TRBD2 (5 bases). Trimming pared 5 bases from V and 0 bases from J, leaving 13 bases between. Germline V lookup: CDR1 SGHRS, CDR2 YFSETQ. The CDR3 runs 15 residues. CDR3 loop: CASRSQDFSTDTQYF. CDR3 coding DNA: TGCGCCAGCAGGTCCCAGGACTTTAGCACAGATACGCAGTATTTT.

The V and J genes are TRBV2 and TRBJ1-1, with 8 positions matching TRBD1. Germline CDR1 and CDR2: SNHLY and FYNNEI. The CDR3 has 14 amino acids. J gave up 10 bases and V 4 bases, and 11 bases lay outside the gene matches. For the CDR3, the DNA is TGTGCCAGCAGTGCCCAGGATGGACAGGGTAGAGCTTTCTTT. Amino acid sequence: CASSAQDGQGRAFF.

The chain joins TRBV7-8 to TRBJ1-2, with TRBD1 identical over 9 bases. The J segment lost 6 bases and the V segment lost 5 bases, leaving 10 bases of the junction unmatched. From germline, CDR1 is SGHVS and CDR2 FQNEAQ. This CDR3 has 15 residues. CDR3 loop: CASSIHPGQGNGYTF. The CDR3 DNA sequence: TGTGCCAGCAGCATTCATCCGGGACAGGGTAATGGCTACACCTTC. The full variable domain, its missing parts supplied by reference TRBV7-8 and TRBJ1-2, is GAGVSQSPRYKVAKRGQDVALRCDPISGHVSLFWYQQALGQGPEFLTYFQNEAQLDKSGLPSDRFFAERPEGSVSTLKIQRTQQEDSAVYLCASSIHPGQGNGYTFGSGTRLTVV.

This chain joins TRBV5-4 and TRBJ2-7; D remains unclear. This CDR3 has 14 residues. Germline V CDR1 and CDR2: SGHNT, YYREEE (reference sequence). V lost 2 bases and J lost 6, with 15 bases in between. The CDR3 protein is CASSLGGALGEQYF. In DNA form, the CDR3 reads TGTGCCAGCAGCTTAGGTGGCGCTCTAGGCGAGCAGTACTTC.